The TCR beta chain described here comes from a study of technical replicates of blood from a handful of donors. Measured with immunoSEQ multiplex PCR; TCRdb has only the in-frame clones, and not every one. The table has approximately 81,000 clones, 90% to 97% seen once; the top ten hold roughly 0.4%. The CDR3 runs to 17 residues. Germline CDR1 MDHEN, CDR2 SYDVKM. The V and J ends lost 6 bases and 1 base respectively, with 16 bases between them. Sequenced material: T cells isolated from PBMCs. This TCR was recovered from a human donor in good health. This chain links TRBV28 with TRBJ2-6, with a weak D call TRBD1 (6 bases). For the CDR3, the DNA is TGTGCCAGCAGCCTCACAGGGCTTCTTTCTGGGGCCAACGTCCTGACTTTC. It codes for CASSLTGLLSGANVLTF.